This is a list of T cell receptor beta chains from one sample in a study of T cells in Graves' hyperthyroidism and ophthalmopathy. TCRdb fed the multiplex PCR reads into MiXCR, producing one record per CDR3 protein. The table lists around 190,000 distinct CDR3 sequences, less than 20% of them singletons. The material sequenced was blood. Receptors originate from a woman aged 45-65 years with Graves' hyperthyroidism. Both conserved end residues are part of each CDR3. A D gene is named only where the DNA matches it firmly. The size of a clone is reported for some rows only, either as once, few or many, or as a class for expanded clones.

j_call | d_call | clone_size | v_call | cdr3_nt | cdr3_aa
TRBJ2-4 | - | few | TRBV20-1 | TGCAGTGCCTCCTTAGGAGGGGTAAAAAACATTCAGTACTTC | CSASLGGVKNIQYF
TRBJ2-1 | - | many | TRBV28 | TGTGCCAGCAGTTTATCTGCGACGTACAATGAGCAGTTCTTC | CASSLSATYNEQFF
TRBJ2-7 | - | - | TRBV30 | TGTGCCTGGAGCCCCAATACGGGGACGGCCTACGAGCAGTACTTC | CAWSPNTGTAYEQYF
TRBJ1-1 | TRBD1 | many | TRBV5-1 | TGCGCCAGCAGCGGGGGACAGGGGAACACTGAAGCTTTCTTT | CASSGGQGNTEAFF
TRBJ1-2 | TRBD1 | many | TRBV4-2 | TGTGCCAGCAGCCAAGAGACAGGGCTAGGCTATGGCTACACCTTC | CASSQETGLGYGYTF
TRBJ1-6 | - | few | TRBV6-1 | TGTGCCAGCAGTAACACGGGACACCTCAATTCACCCCTCCACTTT | CASSNTGHLNSPLHF
TRBJ2-7 | TRBD2 | - | TRBV25-1 | TGTGCCAGCAGTGAACGCAGTCTAGCGGGAGGCTACGAGCAGTACTTC | CASSERSLAGGYEQYF
TRBJ2-5 | - | - | TRBV4-2 | TGTGCCAGCAGTCGCGTCGACAGTGGGTACCAAGAGACCCAGTACTTC | CASSRVDSGYQETQYF
TRBJ1-6 | - | few | TRBV6-4 | TGTGCCAGCAGTGCTGAGTTCGAGGCACCCCTCCACTTT | CASSAEFEAPLHF
TRBJ2-7 | TRBD2 | - | TRBV13 | TGTGCCAGCAGCTTAGGCCGCGGGAGGGCCAGGGAGCAGTACTTC | CASSLGRGRAREQYF
TRBJ1-1 | TRBD1 | - | TRBV7-6 | TGTGCCAGCAGCTTAACCGGGACAGGAAACACTGAAGCTTTCTTT | CASSLTGTGNTEAFF
TRBJ2-7 | TRBD1 | once | TRBV7-2 | TGTGCCAGCAGCTGGGACAGGCGGTACGAGCAGTACTTC | CASSWDRRYEQYF
TRBJ2-7 | - | - | TRBV4-1 | TGCGCCAGCAGCCAAGCTATAGTCTACGAGCAGTACTTC | CASSQAIVYEQYF
TRBJ2-7 | TRBD2 | - | TRBV28 | TGTGCCAGCGGCCCTGTTGGGAGCGGGAGAAACGAGCAGTACTTC | CASGPVGSGRNEQYF
TRBJ1-1 | - | many | TRBV20-1 | TGCAGTGCTAGAGACGAGGACCCTATCAACACTGAAGCTTTCTTT | CSARDEDPINTEAFF
TRBJ2-2 | - | - | TRBV29-1 | TGCAGCGTTGAAGTGGACACCGGGGAGCTGTTTTTT | CSVEVDTGELFF
TRBJ2-3 | TRBD2 | many | TRBV12-3/TRBV12-4 | TGTGCCAGCAGTTCCCTTAGGTCTAGCGGGGATCCCACAGATACGCAGTATTTT | CASSSLRSSGDPTDTQYF
TRBJ2-1 | TRBD2 | many | TRBV7-3 | TGTGCCAGCAGCTCCACGGGACTAGCGGGAGTTGAGCAGTTCTTC | CASSSTGLAGVEQFF
TRBJ1-5 | - | many | TRBV18 | TGTGCCAGCTCACCACCGGCGGCAGAGGGCAATCAGCCCCAGCATTTT | CASSPPAAEGNQPQHF
TRBJ1-6 | TRBD1 | many | TRBV11-2 | TGTGCCAGCAGCTCGACGGGACAGGGAGGAAATTCACCCCTCCACTTT | CASSSTGQGGNSPLHF
TRBJ2-1 | - | few | TRBV2 | TGTGCCAGCAGTGGACCTGGACAGTTATACAATGAGCAGTTCTTC | CASSGPGQLYNEQFF
TRBJ2-5 | - | few | TRBV5-1 | TGCGCCAGCAGCTTGGGTACAGACCAAGAGACCCAGTACTTC | CASSLGTDQETQYF
TRBJ2-5 | TRBD2 | many | TRBV27 | TGTGCCAGCAGTTTTCCACTAGCGGGGGGGGGAGAGACCCAGTACTTC | CASSFPLAGGGETQYF
TRBJ1-4 | TRBD1 | few | TRBV5-1 | TGCGCCAGCAGCTCCTGGACAGGGGGGAATGAAAAACTGTTTTTT | CASSSWTGGNEKLFF
TRBJ1-2 | - | many | TRBV2 | TGTGCCAGCAGCCCTCAGTCCCGGACGGGGGGTGGCTACACCTTC | CASSPQSRTGGGYTF
TRBJ1-5 | TRBD1 | - | TRBV29-1 | TGCAGCGTTGCCCAGGGACAGGGGATCAATCAGCCCCAGCATTTT | CSVAQGQGINQPQHF
TRBJ1-5 | - | many | TRBV6-1 | TGTGCCAGTGACGGTAGCAATCAGCCCCAGCATTTT | CASDGSNQPQHF
TRBJ2-1 | - | - | TRBV28 | TGTGCCAGCAGTTTCAATTCCCGGGGATACAATCAGCAGTTCTTC | CASSFNSRGYNQQFF
TRBJ1-5 | - | once | TRBV5-6 | TGTGCCAGCAGCCCGTCCGGAGCCTATAGCAATCAGCCCCAGCATTTT | CASSPSGAYSNQPQHF
TRBJ2-7 | TRBD1 | many | TRBV5-1 | TGCGCCAGCAGCCTCGGGACAGGGATCTCCTACGAGCAGTACTTC | CASSLGTGISYEQYF
TRBJ2-3 | - | few | TRBV5-1 | TGCGCCAGCACACCGGGTGGAGTCCTTGATACGCAGTATTTT | CASTPGGVLDTQYF
TRBJ2-1 | - | - | TRBV11-2 | TGTGCCAGCAGCTTATTCCCCTCCTACAATGAGCAGTTCTTC | CASSLFPSYNEQFF
TRBJ2-2 | TRBD2 | - | TRBV6-6 | TGTGCCAGCAGTTCCCCGAGTAGCGGGAGAACCGGGGAGCTGTTTTTT | CASSSPSSGRTGELFF
TRBJ2-6 | - | - | TRBV20-1 | TGCAGTGCTAAGTCCAGGGACATTCATAGCTCTGGGGCCAACGTCCTGACTTTC | CSAKSRDIHSSGANVLTF
TRBJ1-1 | - | many | TRBV6-6 | TGTGCCAGCAGTTACGACCAGATGAACACTGAAGCTTTCTTT | CASSYDQMNTEAFF
TRBJ2-5 | - | - | TRBV6-1 | TGTGCCAGCAGTCCCGCCAGGGGCTGGGAGACCCAGTACTTC | CASSPARGWETQYF
TRBJ2-2 | TRBD2 | many | TRBV24-1 | TGTGCCACCAGGGAGGACAAGCGGGGGACCGGGGAGCTGTTTTTT | CATREDKRGTGELFF
TRBJ2-3 | TRBD1 | many | TRBV7-9 | TGTGCCAGCAGCTTAGGGGCCCTACAGGGGAGCACAGATACGCAGTATTTT | CASSLGALQGSTDTQYF
TRBJ2-7 | - | many | TRBV11-3 | TGTGCCAGCAGCTTACTGGTACGGCGGGACTCCGCCTACGAGCAGTACTTC | CASSLLVRRDSAYEQYF
TRBJ1-2 | - | - | TRBV29-1 | TGCAGCTCCATAGGGGGAGAAAACTATGGCTACACCTTC | CSSIGGENYGYTF
TRBJ2-1 | - | many | TRBV30 | TGTGCCTGGAGCGGGACCATCAATGAGCAGTTCTTC | CAWSGTINEQFF
TRBJ1-5 | - | - | TRBV27 | TGTGCCAGCAGTAGCGAATTATATAGCAATCAGCCCCAGCATTTT | CASSSELYSNQPQHF
TRBJ1-1 | TRBD1 | many | TRBV19 | TGTGCCAGTACCTTAAACAGGGGCAGTGAAGCTTTCTTT | CASTLNRGSEAFF
TRBJ2-1 | TRBD2 | many | TRBV7-9 | TGTGCCAGCAGCTCTCCGGGACTAGCGGGAGTAATCTACAATGAGCAGTTCTTC | CASSSPGLAGVIYNEQFF
TRBJ1-5 | - | many | TRBV30 | TGTGCCTGCGGGAATCAGCCCCAGCATTTT | CACGNQPQHF
TRBJ2-1 | TRBD2 | - | TRBV2 | TGTGCCAGCAGTGCGGAGCGGGAGCCTACCATGACGACCTTC | CASSAEREPTMTTF
TRBJ1-5 | - | - | TRBV20-1 | TGCAGTGCTAGAGATCCCCAGGAACAAATTCAGCCCCAGCATTTT | CSARDPQEQIQPQHF
TRBJ2-5 | TRBD1 | many | TRBV6-1 | TGTGCCAGCAGTGAAGGGGAAAACAGGGGGCGGGTTAGGACCCAGTACTTC | CASSEGENRGRVRTQYF
TRBJ2-3 | TRBD2 | many | TRBV7-9 | TGTGCCAGCAGCTTAGCGGCTAGCGGGAGTAGCACAGATACGCAGTATTTT | CASSLAASGSSTDTQYF
TRBJ1-4 | - | many | TRBV12-3/TRBV12-4 | TGTGCCAGCAGGGATCAGGGGCCGAATGAAAAACTGTTTTTT | CASRDQGPNEKLFF
TRBJ1-2 | TRBD1 | many | TRBV2 | TGTGCCAGCTGCCGGGACAGGGCTAACTATGGCTACACCTTC | CASCRDRANYGYTF
TRBJ1-2 | TRBD1 | once | TRBV15 | TGTGTCACCAGCAGAGCTTGGGTGACAGGGCAGGATAACTATGGCTACACCTTC | CVTSRAWVTGQDNYGYTF
TRBJ1-2 | - | - | TRBV27 | TGTGCCAGCAGCCGCTCGTTGCGGGGTGACGGCTACACCTTC | CASSRSLRGDGYTF
TRBJ2-2 | - | - | TRBV24-1 | TGTGCCACCAGTGACCAAAACACCGGGGAGCTGTTTTTT | CATSDQNTGELFF
TRBJ2-3 | - | once | TRBV19 | TGTGCCAGTAGTATTTCAGATACGCAGTATTTT | CASSISDTQYF
TRBJ1-2 | - | many | TRBV6-4 | TGTGCCAGCAGTGACTCGTCAAGTGATGGCTACACCTTC | CASSDSSSDGYTF
TRBJ2-7 | TRBD2 | few | TRBV18 | TGTGCCAGCTCAACAGGACTAGCCGGAGCGGGCGAGCAGTACTTC | CASSTGLAGAGEQYF
TRBJ1-1 | - | - | TRBV29-1 | TGCAGCGTTGAAATTCGGGACCGGAACACTGAAGCTTTCTTT | CSVEIRDRNTEAFF
TRBJ2-1 | TRBD2 | - | TRBV11-3 | TGTGCCAGCAGACATGCAGCGCGGGAGGGCCCGTACAATGAGCAGTTCTTC | CASRHAAREGPYNEQFF
TRBJ1-1 | TRBD1 | few | TRBV11-2 | TGTGCCAGCAGCGATACCGGGACAGGTAACACTGAAGCTTTCTTT | CASSDTGTGNTEAFF